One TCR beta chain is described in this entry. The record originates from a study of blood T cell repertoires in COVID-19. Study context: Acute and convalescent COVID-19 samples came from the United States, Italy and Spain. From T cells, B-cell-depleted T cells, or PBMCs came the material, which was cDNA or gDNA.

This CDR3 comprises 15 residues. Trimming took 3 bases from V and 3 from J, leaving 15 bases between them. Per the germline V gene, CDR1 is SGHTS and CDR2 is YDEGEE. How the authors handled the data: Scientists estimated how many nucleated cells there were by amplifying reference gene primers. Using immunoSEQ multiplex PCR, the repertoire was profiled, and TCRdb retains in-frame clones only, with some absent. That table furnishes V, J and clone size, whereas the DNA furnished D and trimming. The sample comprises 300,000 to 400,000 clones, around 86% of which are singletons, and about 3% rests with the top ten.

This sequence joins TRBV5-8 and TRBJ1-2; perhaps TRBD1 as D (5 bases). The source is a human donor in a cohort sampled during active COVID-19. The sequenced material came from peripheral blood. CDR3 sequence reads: CASSSQTGTDYGYTF. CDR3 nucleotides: TGTGCCAGCAGCTCCCAGACCGGGACTGACTATGGCTACACCTTC.